These 28 T cell receptor beta chains originate from one sample sequenced in a study of T-cell memory formation after mild COVID-19. MiXCR, applied by TCRdb to the 5' RACE reads, yields one record per CDR3 protein. This table holds about 190,000 distinct CDR3 sequences, around 16% found once. The source material was PBMCs or a T cell subset sorted from them (not recorded which). The receptors shown here come from an adult woman who had mild COVID-19 (a few samples of this study predate the infection). Cell type and time point are not known.

The chain recombines TRBV5-1 with TRBJ2-3; 8 bases agree with TRBD1. The CDR3 loop spans 13 amino acids. The V segment lost 8 bases and the J segment 2 bases; nucleotides outside the gene matches: 4. The V gene's germline CDR1 is SGHRS and CDR2 YFSETQ. The chain's CDR3 is CASRDRNTDTQYF. The CDR3 bases are TGCGCCAGTAGGGACAGGAACACAGATACGCAGTATTTT.

The rearrangement joins TRBV5-1 to TRBJ2-7; TRBD2 agrees at 7 bases. Germline V lookup: CDR1 SGHRS, CDR2 YFSETQ. The V gene end was trimmed by 4 bases and the J gene end by 3 bases; junction bases not matched to a gene: 4. The CDR3 extends over 13 amino acids. CDR3 loop: CASSDQRGYEQYF. The CDR3 nucleotides read TGCGCCAGCAGCGATCAGCGGGGCTACGAGCAGTACTTC.

This clonotype was seen only a few times. The genes are TRBV24-1 and TRBJ1-2; no reliable D call. CDR1 is KGHDR and CDR2 is SFDVKD in the germline V gene. Between the trimmed V and J ends, which lost 7 bases and 6 bases, there was a span of 8 bases. The CDR3 runs to 11 residues. The CDR3 nucleotides read TGTGCCACCAGGGGCAATAATGGCTACACCTTC. Its protein is CATRGNNGYTF.

This clonotype was found a few times. The V gene is TRBV11-2, the J gene TRBJ2-7, with a tentative D call TRBD2 (5 bases). Germline V gene sequence: CDR1 SGHAT, CDR2 FQNNGV. V lost 7 bases, J lost 6 bases, and 19 bases lay in between. The CDR3 totals 14 residues. The CDR3 region has the DNA TGTGCCAGCACCATCTACCGCGGACGGGGCGAGCAGTACTTC. Translating gives CASTIYRGRGEQYF.

The chain carries TRBV7-2 and TRBJ2-5, with D unresolved. The germline V and J ends were trimmed by 4 bases and 1 base, with 10 bases remaining between them. The CDR3 runs to 14 residues. CDR1 SGHTA and CDR2 FQGNSA come from the germline V gene. CDR3 protein: CASSSYSLQETQYF. The CDR3 coding sequence is TGTGCCAGCAGCTCGTACAGCCTCCAAGAGACCCAGTACTTC.

This clonotype has just a few counts. V gene TRBV20-1 combines with J gene TRBJ2-3; D possibly matches TRBD1 or TRBD2 (5 bases each). The CDR3 covers 14 residues. Per the germline V gene, CDR1 is DFQATT and CDR2 is SNEGSKA (reference sequence). The ends were cut back, 4 bases at V and 2 bases at J, with 13 bases in the middle. The CDR3 DNA reads TGCAGTGCTACCATAGGGACCTCCACAGATACGCAGTATTTT. It encodes CSATIGTSTDTQYF.

The chain carries TRBV20-1 and TRBJ1-2; TRBD1 is a possible D gene (6 bases). Germline loops: CDR1 DFQATT, CDR2 SNEGSKA (reference sequence). This CDR3 contains 15 residues. Trimming pared 0 bases from V and 7 bases from J, leaving 18 bases between. CDR3 nucleotide sequence: TGCAGTGCTAGAGACCCATCCCAGGGGTTCGGTGGCTACACCTTC. Translating it yields CSARDPSQGFGGYTF.

This clonotype occurred many times. The gene calls are TRBV7-9 and TRBJ2-1, with 9 bases matching TRBD2. CDR1 and CDR2 (germline): SEHNR, FQNEAQ (reference sequence). J lost 8 bases, V lost 3 bases, and 8 bases had no gene match. CDR3 length equals 15 residues. The CDR3 region is CASSLRSGSRDEQFF. CDR3 nucleotide sequence: TGTGCCAGCAGCTTGCGTAGCGGGAGTCGCGATGAGCAGTTCTTC. Filled out from reference TRBV7-9 and TRBJ2-1, the complete variable domain reads DTGVSQNPRHKITKRGQNVTFRCDPISEHNRLYWYRQTLGQGPEFLTYFQNEAQLEKSRLLSDRFSAERPKGSFSTLEIQRTEQGDSAMYLCASSLRSGSRDEQFFGPGTRLTVL.

This clonotype was seen only a few times. The chain is built from TRBV30 and TRBJ2-6, with D perhaps assigned TRBD1 or TRBD2 (6 bases each). This CDR3 comprises 14 residues. From germline, CDR1 is GTSNPN and CDR2 SVGIG (reference sequence). Trimming pared 7 bases from V and 3 bases from J, leaving 13 bases between. The CDR3 DNA sequence: TGTGCCTCCGGGGGCTACGGTGGGGCCAACGTCCTGACTTTC. This translates into CASGGYGGANVLTF.

This chain uses TRBV15 with TRBJ1-3; unclear D gene. There are 16 residues in the CDR3. Germline V gene data show CDR1 as LNHNV and CDR2 as YYDKDF (reference sequence). V was shortened by 0 bases and J by 2 bases, with 11 bases between the two germline ends. CDR3 region: CATSRDRLHAGNTIYF. CDR3 in DNA: TGTGCCACCAGCAGAGATAGACTTCATGCTGGAAACACCATATATTTT. Supplemented by reference TRBV15 and TRBJ1-3, the full variable domain reads DAMVIQNPRYQVTQFGKPVTLSCSQTLNHNVMYWYQQKSSQAPKLLFHYYDKDFNNEADTPDNFQSRRPNTSFCFLDIRSPGLGDTAMYLCATSRDRLHAGNTIYFGEGSWLTVV.

This clonotype showed up just once. Given a much more abundant clone one base away, this may be a read error. The V gene is TRBV5-1, the J gene TRBJ2-5; tentatively, D is TRBD1 or TRBD2 (5 bases each). The germline V and J ends were trimmed by 3 bases and 2 bases, with 8 bases remaining between them. The CDR3 is 13 amino acids. Germline CDR1 and CDR2: SGHRS and YFSETQ. CDR3 in amino acids: CASSSGRQETQYF. Written as DNA, the CDR3 is TGCGCCAGCAGCTCGGGACGGCAAGAGACCCAGTACTTC.

This clonotype has just a few counts. The rearrangement links TRBV6-1 to TRBJ1-1; 7 nucleotides match TRBD1. There are 14 residues in the CDR3. V was pared by 5 bases and J by 6 bases, with 9 bases of the junction left unmatched. Per the germline V gene, CDR1 is MNHNS and CDR2 is SASEGT. CDR3 residues: CASSPGGSYSEAFF. DNA for the CDR3: TGTGCCAGCAGTCCAGGGGGTAGCTATTCTGAAGCTTTCTTT.

This clonotype was counted only a few times. This chain connects TRBV12-3 or TRBV12-4 to TRBJ1-2, with D hard to call. Trimming stripped 4 bases from V and 4 bases from J, with 4 bases between. The CDR3 is 11 residues long. The CDR3 sequence is CASSWAYGYTF. CDR3 in DNA: TGTGCCAGCAGTTGGGCCTATGGCTACACCTTC.

This chain links TRBV20-1 with TRBJ2-3, with 8 nucleotides matching TRBD2. Trimming at V came to 2 bases and at J to 2 bases, leaving 6 bases not matched to a gene. Germline assignment: CDR1 DFQATT and CDR2 SNEGSKA (reference sequence). The CDR3 has 15 residues. The CDR3, as DNA: TGCAGTGCTAGACCACTAGCGGCGGCCACAGATACGCAGTATTTT. This translates into CSARPLAAATDTQYF.

The chain has TRBV9 and TRBJ1-2, with 7 bases matching TRBD1. Germline assignment: CDR1 SGDLS and CDR2 YYNGEE. Trimming cost V 3 bases and J 3 bases; bases outside gene matches: 8. The CDR3 length is 15 residues. The CDR3 loop reads CASSAHPGGDYGYTF. The CDR3 coding sequence is TGTGCCAGCAGCGCTCACCCAGGGGGGGACTATGGCTACACCTTC.

This clonotype was recorded at least ten times. The chain couples TRBV7-2 to TRBJ2-1; D uncertain. The CDR3 consists of 18 residues. V lost 0 bases and J 6 bases, leaving 21 bases between the germline ends. Germline CDR1 and CDR2: SGHTA and FQGNSA. CDR3 nucleotides: TGTGCCAGCAGCTTAGCTCCGTTTAGCAACCCCCCGGGCAATGAGCAGTTCTTC. The encoded protein is CASSLAPFSNPPGNEQFF.

Only a few counts were recorded for this clonotype. The rearrangement uses TRBV24-1 and TRBJ2-1; a weak D match, TRBD1 (5 bases). CDR3 length equals 16 residues. V lost 2 bases and J lost 0, with 10 bases in between. Germline CDR1 KGHDR, CDR2 SFDVKD. The DNA for the CDR3 is TGTGCCACCAGTGATTCAACAGGAAGCTCCTACAATGAGCAGTTCTTC. Translation gives CATSDSTGSSYNEQFF.

This chain uses TRBV7-6 with TRBJ1-2; D perhaps matches TRBD1 (5 bases). Per germline, CDR1 SGHVS and CDR2 FNYEAQ. The CDR3 is made up of 15 amino acids. V dropped 1 base and J dropped 1 base, with 10 bases sitting between them. CDR3 in amino acids: CASSLGDANNYGYTF. Written as DNA, the CDR3 is TGTGCCAGCAGCTTAGGGGACGCGAATAACTATGGCTACACCTTC.

V gene TRBV7-2 combines with J gene TRBJ1-1; 7 bases are shared with TRBD1. Germline CDR1 SGHTA, CDR2 FQGNSA. V shed 5 bases, J shed 1 base, and the junction held 4 bases outside the gene matches. CDR3 length: 14 amino acids. The CDR3 loop reads CASSGWTGNTEAFF. CDR3 DNA: TGTGCCAGCAGCGGGTGGACAGGGAACACTGAAGCTTTCTTT.

The chain couples TRBV12-3 or TRBV12-4 to TRBJ1-2; TRBD1 matches 9 bases. The V and J ends lost 5 bases and 4 bases, in that order; junction bases with no gene match: 11. The CDR3 is made up of 16 amino acids. CDR3 DNA sequence: TGTGCCAGCAGTCCCGCCGGGACAGGGTCCATCTATGGCTACACCTTC. It is translated as CASSPAGTGSIYGYTF.

The chain employs TRBV12-3 or TRBV12-4 and TRBJ2-2, with unresolved D. V gave up 7 bases and J gave up 6 bases, with 12 bases separating them. The length of the CDR3 is 13 residues. Here the CDR3 reads CASTQVTAGELFF. DNA for the CDR3: TGTGCCAGCACCCAAGTAACCGCCGGGGAGCTGTTTTTT.

This clonotype showed up many times. The V and J genes are TRBV7-2 and TRBJ2-5, with TRBD1 as a possible D gene (6 bases). Germline CDR1 SGHTA, CDR2 FQGNSA. CDR3 length: 16 amino acids. Trimming pared 5 bases from V and 0 bases from J, leaving 16 bases between. The CDR3 here is CASSTGTQTYQETQYF. In DNA, the CDR3 is TGTGCCAGCAGCACGGGGACACAAACCTACCAAGAGACCCAGTACTTC.

This chain connects TRBV2 to TRBJ1-1, with D perhaps matching TRBD1 (5 bases). Trimming removed 7 bases from V and 4 bases from J, with 13 bases in between. The CDR3 is made up of 13 amino acids. The germline V gene has CDR1 SNHLY and CDR2 FYNNEI. DNA for the CDR3: TGTGCCAGCACCGGTCGGGGGTTCACTGAAGCTTTCTTT. This encodes CASTGRGFTEAFF.

This clonotype was detected only a few times. The gene calls are TRBV4-2 and TRBJ1-4; D gene uncertain. The CDR3 runs to 17 residues. The V gene lost 0 bases and the J gene lost 13 bases, with 24 bases spanning the gap. The germline V gene has CDR1 LGHNA and CDR2 YNFKEQ. CDR3 residues: CASSQERSDPRSSRLFF. The CDR3 nucleotides read TGTGCCAGCAGCCAAGAACGCAGCGACCCCCGGTCGAGTCGACTGTTTTTT.

V and J are TRBV20-1 and TRBJ1-5; D is ambiguous. V lost 0 bases and J lost 1, with 13 bases in between. Per the germline V gene, CDR1 is DFQATT and CDR2 is SNEGSKA (reference sequence). The CDR3 runs 16 residues. This CDR3 is CSARERRLASNQPQHF. In nucleotides, the CDR3 is TGCAGTGCTAGAGAACGACGGTTGGCGAGCAATCAGCCCCAGCATTTT.

This clonotype has more than one count but fewer than ten. This rearrangement joins TRBV6-1 to TRBJ2-3; D call uncertain. Trimming stripped 3 bases from V and 3 bases from J, with 13 bases between. The germline CDR1 and CDR2 sequences are MNHNS and SASEGT. This CDR3 region has 15 residues. Here the CDR3 reads CASSEISRTTDTQYF. In DNA form, the CDR3 reads TGTGCCAGCAGTGAGATCAGCCGCACAACAGATACGCAGTATTTT.

This clonotype was recorded a few times. V and J are TRBV12-3 or TRBV12-4 and TRBJ2-1, with D tentatively TRBD2 (5 bases). The V end was cut by 6 bases, the J end by 10 bases, with 25 bases between. The CDR3 sequence is 16 residues long. The CDR3 here is CASSLRLGSPLWEQFF. DNA for the CDR3: TGTGCCAGCAGCCTCCGTCTGGGGAGTCCCCTTTGGGAGCAGTTCTTC.

The chain recombines TRBV30 with TRBJ2-1, with a weak D call TRBD2 (6 bases). Trimming cost V 3 bases and J 10 bases, with 16 bases left between them. This CDR3 has 13 amino acids. The V gene's germline CDR1 is GTSNPN and CDR2 SVGIG (reference sequence). CDR3 sequence: CAWSRDPGREQFF. Written as DNA, the CDR3 is TGTGCCTGGAGCCGGGACCCCGGGAGAGAGCAGTTCTTC.